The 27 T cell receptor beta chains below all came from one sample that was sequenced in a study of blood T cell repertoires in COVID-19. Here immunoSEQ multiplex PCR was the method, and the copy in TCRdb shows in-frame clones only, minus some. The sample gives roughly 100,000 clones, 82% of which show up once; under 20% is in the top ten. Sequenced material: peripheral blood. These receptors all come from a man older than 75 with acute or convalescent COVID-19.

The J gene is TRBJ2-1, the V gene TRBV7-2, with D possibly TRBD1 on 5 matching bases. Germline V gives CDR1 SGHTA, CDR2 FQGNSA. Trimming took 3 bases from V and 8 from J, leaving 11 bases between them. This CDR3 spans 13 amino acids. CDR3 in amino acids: CASSFQGRDEQFF. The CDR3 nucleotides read TGTGCCAGCAGCTTCCAGGGTAGGGATGAGCAGTTCTTC.

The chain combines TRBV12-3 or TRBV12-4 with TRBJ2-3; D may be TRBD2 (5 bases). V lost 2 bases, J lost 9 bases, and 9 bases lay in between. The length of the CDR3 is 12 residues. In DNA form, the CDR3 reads TGTGCCAGCAGTTTACACGGGAAGACGCAGTATTTT. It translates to CASSLHGKTQYF.

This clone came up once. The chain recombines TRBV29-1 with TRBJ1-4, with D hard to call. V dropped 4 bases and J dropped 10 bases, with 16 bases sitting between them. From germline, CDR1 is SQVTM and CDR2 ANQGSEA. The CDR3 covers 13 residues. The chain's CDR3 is CSVGAGSDGKLFF. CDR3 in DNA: TGCAGCGTTGGGGCAGGTTCAGATGGAAAACTGTTTTTT.

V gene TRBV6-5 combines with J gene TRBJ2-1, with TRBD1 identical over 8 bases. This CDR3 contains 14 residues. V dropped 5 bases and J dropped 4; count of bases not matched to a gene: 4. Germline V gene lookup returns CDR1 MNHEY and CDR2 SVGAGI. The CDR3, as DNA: TGTGCCAGCAGTACCGACAGGGGTTACAATGAGCAGTTCTTC. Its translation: CASSTDRGYNEQFF.

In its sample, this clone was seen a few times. The CDR3 region is CASVKGAASTDTQYF. CDR3 DNA sequence: TGTGCCAGCGTCAAGGGAGCGGCTAGCACAGATACGCAGTATTTT. The chain combines TRBV7-2 with TRBJ2-3, with D maybe TRBD2 (5 bases). Germline V gene data show CDR1 as SGHTA and CDR2 as FQGNSA. V lost 8 bases, J lost 0 bases, and 15 bases lay in between. CDR3 length: 15 amino acids.

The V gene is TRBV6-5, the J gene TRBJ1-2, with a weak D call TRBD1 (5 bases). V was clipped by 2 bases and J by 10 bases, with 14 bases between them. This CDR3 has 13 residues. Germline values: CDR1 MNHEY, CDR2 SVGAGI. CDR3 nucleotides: TGTGCCAGCAGTTACGGGGCAGGGATGCCCTACACCTTC. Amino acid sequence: CASSYGAGMPYTF.

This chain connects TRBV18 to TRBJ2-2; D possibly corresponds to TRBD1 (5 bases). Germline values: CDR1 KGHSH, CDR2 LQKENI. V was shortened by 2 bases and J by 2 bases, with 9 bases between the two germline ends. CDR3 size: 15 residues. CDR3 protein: CASSPSQGNTGELFF. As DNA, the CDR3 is TGTGCCAGCTCACCAAGTCAGGGAAACACCGGGGAGCTGTTTTTT.

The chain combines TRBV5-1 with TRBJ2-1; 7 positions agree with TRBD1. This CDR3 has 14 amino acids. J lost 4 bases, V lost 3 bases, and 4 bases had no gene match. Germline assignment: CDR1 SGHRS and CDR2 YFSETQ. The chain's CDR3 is CASSSPGQYNEQFF. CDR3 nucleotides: TGCGCCAGCAGCTCCCCGGGACAGTACAATGAGCAGTTCTTC.

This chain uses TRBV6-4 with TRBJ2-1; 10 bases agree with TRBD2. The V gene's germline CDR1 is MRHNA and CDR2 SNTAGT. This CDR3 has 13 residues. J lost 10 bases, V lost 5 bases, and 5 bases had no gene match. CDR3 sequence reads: CASSHKAGGEQFF. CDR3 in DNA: TGTGCCAGCAGTCACAAAGCGGGAGGGGAGCAGTTCTTC.

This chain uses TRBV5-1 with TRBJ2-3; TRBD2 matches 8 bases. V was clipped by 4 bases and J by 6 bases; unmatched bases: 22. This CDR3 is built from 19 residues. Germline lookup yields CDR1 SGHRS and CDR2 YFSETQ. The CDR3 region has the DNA TGCGCCAGCAGCCGCGGGGCGGGGGGTGTTGGGACCGAGCGGGATACGCAGTATTTT. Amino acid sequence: CASSRGAGGVGTERDTQYF.

The CDR3 is CAWSPLAGAHYEQYF. DNA for the CDR3: TGTGCCTGGAGTCCCCTTGCGGGGGCCCACTACGAGCAGTACTTC. The chain is built from TRBV30 and TRBJ2-7; D might be TRBD2 (7 bases). The germline V gene has CDR1 GTSNPN and CDR2 SVGIG (reference sequence). The CDR3 is 15 amino acids. Trimming cost V 2 bases and J 3 bases, with 17 bases left between them.

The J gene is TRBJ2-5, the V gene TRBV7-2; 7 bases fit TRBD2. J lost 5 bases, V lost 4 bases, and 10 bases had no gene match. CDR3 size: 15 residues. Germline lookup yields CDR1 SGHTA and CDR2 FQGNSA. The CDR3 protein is CASSSQRGIGETQYF. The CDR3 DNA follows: TGTGCCAGCAGCTCGCAGCGGGGTATCGGGGAGACCCAGTACTTC.

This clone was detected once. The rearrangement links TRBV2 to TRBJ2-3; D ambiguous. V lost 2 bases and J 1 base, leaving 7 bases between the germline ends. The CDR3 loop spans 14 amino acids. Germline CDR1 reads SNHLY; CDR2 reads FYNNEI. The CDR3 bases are TGTGCCAGCAGTGAATGGGCCCGCACAGATACGCAGTATTTT. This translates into CASSEWARTDTQYF.

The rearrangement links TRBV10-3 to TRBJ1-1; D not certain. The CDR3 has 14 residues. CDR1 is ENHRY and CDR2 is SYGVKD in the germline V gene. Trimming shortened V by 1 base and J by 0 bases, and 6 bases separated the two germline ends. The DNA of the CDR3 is TGTGCCATCAGTGAGTTAAGCCTGAACACTGAAGCTTTCTTT. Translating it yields CAISELSLNTEAFF.

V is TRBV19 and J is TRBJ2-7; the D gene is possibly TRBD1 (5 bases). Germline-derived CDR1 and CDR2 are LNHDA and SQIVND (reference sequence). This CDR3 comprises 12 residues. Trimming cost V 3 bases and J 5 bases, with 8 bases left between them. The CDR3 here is CASSIGRDEQYF. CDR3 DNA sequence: TGTGCCAGTAGTATTGGCAGGGACGAGCAGTACTTC. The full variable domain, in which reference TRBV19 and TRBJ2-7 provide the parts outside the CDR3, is DGGITQSPKYLFRKEGQNVTLSCEQNLNHDAMYWYRQDPGQGLRLIYYSQIVNDFQKGDIAEGYSVSREKKESFPLTVTSAQKNPTAFYLCASSIGRDEQYFGPGTRLTVT.

The CDR3 reads CASSFRQATDIQYF. The DNA for the CDR3 is TGTGCCAGCAGCTTTCGACAGGCCACGGACATTCAGTACTTC. The V call is TRBV5-8, the J call TRBJ2-4; D may be TRBD1 (6 bases). The germline gives CDR1 SGHTS, CDR2 YDEGEE. Trimming pared 2 bases from V and 8 bases from J, leaving 14 bases between. There are 14 residues in the CDR3.

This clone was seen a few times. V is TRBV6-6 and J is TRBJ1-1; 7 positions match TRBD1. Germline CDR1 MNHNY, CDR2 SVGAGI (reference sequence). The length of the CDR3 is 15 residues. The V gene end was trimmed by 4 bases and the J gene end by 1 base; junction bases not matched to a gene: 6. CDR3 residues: CASSSRGQANTEAFF. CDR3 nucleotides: TGTGCCAGCAGTTCCCGAGGACAGGCGAACACTGAAGCTTTCTTT.

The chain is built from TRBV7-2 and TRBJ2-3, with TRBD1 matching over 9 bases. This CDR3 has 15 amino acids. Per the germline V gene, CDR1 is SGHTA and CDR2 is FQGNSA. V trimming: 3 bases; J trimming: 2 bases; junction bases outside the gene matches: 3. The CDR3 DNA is TGTGCCAGCAGCTTGACAGGGGGTTTCACAGATACGCAGTATTTT. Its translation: CASSLTGGFTDTQYF.

CDR3 in amino acids: CASIGGAGTGELFF. The CDR3 DNA reads TGTGCCAGTATAGGGGGCGCGGGCACCGGGGAGCTGTTTTTT. This chain uses TRBV19 with TRBJ2-2; 7 bases map to TRBD1. The CDR3 is 14 residues long. The junction had 6 bases not matched to a gene; V was cut back by 7 bases and J by 4 bases. Germline V lookup: CDR1 LNHDA, CDR2 SQIVND (reference sequence).

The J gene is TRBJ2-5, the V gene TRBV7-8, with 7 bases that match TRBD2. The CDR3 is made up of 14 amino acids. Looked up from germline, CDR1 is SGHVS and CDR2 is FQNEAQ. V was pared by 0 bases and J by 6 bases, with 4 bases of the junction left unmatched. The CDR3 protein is CASSLAGRGKTQYF. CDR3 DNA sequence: TGTGCCAGCAGCTTAGCGGGGAGGGGAAAGACCCAGTACTTC.

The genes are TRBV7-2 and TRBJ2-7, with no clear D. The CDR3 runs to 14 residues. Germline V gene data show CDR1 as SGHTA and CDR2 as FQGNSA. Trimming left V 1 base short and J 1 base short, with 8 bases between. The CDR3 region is CASSLGMESYEQYF. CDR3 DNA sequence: TGTGCCAGCAGCTTAGGGATGGAGTCCTACGAGCAGTACTTC.

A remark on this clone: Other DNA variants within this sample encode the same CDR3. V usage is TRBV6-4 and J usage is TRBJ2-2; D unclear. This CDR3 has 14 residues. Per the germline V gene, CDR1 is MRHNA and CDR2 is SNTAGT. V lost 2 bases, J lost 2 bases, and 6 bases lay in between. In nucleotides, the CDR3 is TGTGCCAGCAGTGACGGGCTCAACACCGGGGAGCTGTTTTTT. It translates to CASSDGLNTGELFF.

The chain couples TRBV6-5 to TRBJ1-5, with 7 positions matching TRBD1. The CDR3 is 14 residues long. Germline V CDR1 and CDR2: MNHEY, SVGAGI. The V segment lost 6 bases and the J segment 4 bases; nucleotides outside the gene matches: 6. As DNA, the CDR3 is TGTGCCAGCAGCCTACAGGGGAGGAATCAGCCCCAGCATTTT. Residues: CASSLQGRNQPQHF.

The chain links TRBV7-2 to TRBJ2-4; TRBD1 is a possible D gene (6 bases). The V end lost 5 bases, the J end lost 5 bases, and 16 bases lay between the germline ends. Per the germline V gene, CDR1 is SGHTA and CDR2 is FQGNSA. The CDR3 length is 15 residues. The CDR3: CASSQLTGTQNIQYF. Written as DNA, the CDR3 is TGTGCCAGCAGCCAATTGACAGGAACTCAAAACATTCAGTACTTC.

This CDR3 reads CASSLPTYEQYF. The CDR3, as DNA: TGCGCCAGCAGCTTGCCTACTTACGAGCAGTACTTC. V gene TRBV5-1 combines with J gene TRBJ2-7; D gene ambiguous. Germline V gene data show CDR1 as SGHRS and CDR2 as YFSETQ. Trimming shortened V by 1 base and J by 4 bases, and 6 bases separated the two germline ends. The CDR3 has 12 amino acids.

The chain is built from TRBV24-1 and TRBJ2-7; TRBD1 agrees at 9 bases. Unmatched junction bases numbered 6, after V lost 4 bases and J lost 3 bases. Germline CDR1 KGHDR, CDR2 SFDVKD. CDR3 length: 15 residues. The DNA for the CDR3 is TGTGCCACCAGTGAGCGACAGGGGGGGATCTACGAGCAGTACTTC. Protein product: CATSERQGGIYEQYF.

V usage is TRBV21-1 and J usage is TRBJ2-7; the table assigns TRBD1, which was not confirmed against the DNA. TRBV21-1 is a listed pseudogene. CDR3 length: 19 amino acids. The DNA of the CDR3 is TGTGCCAGCAGCGCGATTTCCCCATTTACGGCAGGGGCACCGTACGAGCAGTACTTC. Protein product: CASSAISPFTAGAPYEQYF.